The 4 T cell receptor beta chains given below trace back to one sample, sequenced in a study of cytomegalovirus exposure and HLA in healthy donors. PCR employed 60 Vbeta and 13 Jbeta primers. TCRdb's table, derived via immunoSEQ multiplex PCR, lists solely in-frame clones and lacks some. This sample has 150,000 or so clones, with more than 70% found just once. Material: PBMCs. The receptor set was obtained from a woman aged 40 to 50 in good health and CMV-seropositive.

Written as DNA, the CDR3 is TGTGCCAGCAGTTTATCGGTCGGGTTAAGTGGCTACACCTTC. Translated, it gives CASSLSVGLSGYTF. The chain is built from TRBV27 and TRBJ1-2; D not resolved. Germline V gene sequence: CDR1 MNHEY, CDR2 SMNVEV (reference sequence). V dropped 0 bases and J dropped 7 bases, with 12 bases sitting between them. This CDR3 region has 14 residues.

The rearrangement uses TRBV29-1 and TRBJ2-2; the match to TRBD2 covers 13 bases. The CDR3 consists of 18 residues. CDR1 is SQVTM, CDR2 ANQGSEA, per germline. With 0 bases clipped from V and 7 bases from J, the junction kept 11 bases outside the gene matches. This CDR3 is CSVEEGGLGLAGIGELFF. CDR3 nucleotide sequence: TGCAGCGTTGAAGAAGGGGGCTTGGGACTAGCGGGAATCGGGGAGCTGTTTTTT.

DNA of the CDR3: TGTGCCAGCAGTTACTTCGGACAGGGGAACTATGGCTACACCTTC. Translation gives CASSYFGQGNYGYTF. The chain uses TRBV6-5 and TRBJ1-2; 9 bases map to TRBD1. The CDR3 extends over 15 amino acids. J lost 2 bases, V lost 1 base, and 2 bases had no gene match. From germline, CDR1 is MNHEY and CDR2 SVGAGI.

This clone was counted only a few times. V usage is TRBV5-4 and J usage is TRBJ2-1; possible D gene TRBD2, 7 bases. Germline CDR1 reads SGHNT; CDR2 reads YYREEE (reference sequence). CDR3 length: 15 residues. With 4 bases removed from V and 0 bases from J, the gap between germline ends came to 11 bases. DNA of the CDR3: TGTGCCAGCAGCCCAAGGGGGGGCTCCTACAATGAGCAGTTCTTC. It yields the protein CASSPRGGSYNEQFF.